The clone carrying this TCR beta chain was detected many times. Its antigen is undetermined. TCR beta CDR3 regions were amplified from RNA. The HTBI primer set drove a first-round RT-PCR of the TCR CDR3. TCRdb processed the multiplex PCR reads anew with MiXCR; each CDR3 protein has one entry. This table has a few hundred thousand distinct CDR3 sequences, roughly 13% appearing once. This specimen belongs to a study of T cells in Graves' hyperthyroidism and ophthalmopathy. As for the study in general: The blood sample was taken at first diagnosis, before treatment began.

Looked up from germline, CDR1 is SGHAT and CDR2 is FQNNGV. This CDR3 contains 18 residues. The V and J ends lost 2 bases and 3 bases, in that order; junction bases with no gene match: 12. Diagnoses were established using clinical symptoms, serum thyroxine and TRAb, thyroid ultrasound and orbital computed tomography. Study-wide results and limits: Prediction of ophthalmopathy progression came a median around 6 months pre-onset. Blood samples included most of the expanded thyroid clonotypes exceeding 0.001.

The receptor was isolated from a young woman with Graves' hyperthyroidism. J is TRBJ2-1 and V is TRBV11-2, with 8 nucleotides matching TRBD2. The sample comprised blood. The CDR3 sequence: CASSLRLAGQSFYNEQFF. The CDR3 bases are TGTGCCAGCAGCTTAAGGCTAGCGGGCCAGAGTTTCTACAATGAGCAGTTCTTC.